A single sample gave rise to the 20 T cell receptor beta chains below, sequenced in a study of T-cell reconstitution after alpha-beta-depleted transplantation in children. As it was prepared, the TCRbeta library received unique molecular identifiers. TCRdb independently ran MiXCR on the PCR reads; one entry per CDR3 protein. This sample yields 490,000 or so distinct CDR3 sequences, of which about 10% are seen a single time; 2% to 2.5% belongs to the top ten. The sequenced sample was PBMCs, obtained before TCRalphabeta/CD19-depleted stem cell transplant. The receptors shown here come from a child aged 2 to 10 with inherited bone marrow failure, due to receive a stem cell transplant.

In its sample, this clonotype was seen a few times. The rearrangement links TRBV20-1 to TRBJ2-1, with D maybe TRBD2 (5 bases). V was clipped by 3 bases and J by 3 bases, with 9 bases between them. The CDR3 spans 13 residues. The V gene's germline CDR1 is DFQATT and CDR2 SNEGSKA (reference sequence). The CDR3 loop reads CSASKADYNEQFF. The CDR3 DNA reads as TGCAGTGCTAGCAAAGCGGACTACAATGAGCAGTTCTTC.

This clonotype appeared many times. V gene TRBV12-3 or TRBV12-4 combines with J gene TRBJ2-1, with 8 bases fitting TRBD2. This CDR3 region has 14 residues. The V gene end was trimmed by 5 bases and the J gene end by 3 bases; junction bases not matched to a gene: 3. This CDR3 reads CASSPAGGYNEQFF. The CDR3, as DNA: TGTGCCAGCAGTCCCGCGGGGGGCTACAATGAGCAGTTCTTC.

This clonotype was counted a few times. The chain joins TRBV9 to TRBJ2-1; the D gene is possibly TRBD1 (5 bases). There are 16 residues in the CDR3. The germline V gene has CDR1 SGDLS and CDR2 YYNGEE. Trimming pared 2 bases from V and 1 base from J, leaving 13 bases between. As DNA, the CDR3 is TGTGCCAGCAGCGTTGGGTTAGGGGCGTCCTACAATGAGCAGTTCTTC. This codes for CASSVGLGASYNEQFF.

This clonotype occurred a few times. The chain joins TRBV27 to TRBJ2-4; D unclear. The CDR3 spans 13 residues. The V gene lost 2 bases and the J gene lost 5 bases, with 7 bases spanning the gap. Germline V lookup: CDR1 MNHEY, CDR2 SMNVEV (reference sequence). For the CDR3, the DNA is TGTGCCAGCAGTTTAACGGTCCAAAACATTCAGTACTTC. Amino acid sequence: CASSLTVQNIQYF.

A single count supports this clonotype. This may arise from a read error, as a much more abundant clone is one base away. The chain combines TRBV7-9 with TRBJ1-2; D ambiguous. This CDR3 region has 12 residues. Trimming stripped 5 bases from V and 4 bases from J, with 8 bases between. In germline, CDR1 is SEHNR, CDR2 FQNEAQ (reference sequence). The DNA for the CDR3 is TGTGCCAGCAGCCCTGTGAGCTATGGCTACACCTTC. This codes for CASSPVSYGYTF.

This clonotype was recorded many times. The V call is TRBV5-1, the J call TRBJ2-7; tentatively, D is TRBD1 (5 bases). Trimming removed 4 bases at V and 6 bases at J, with 11 bases between. Germline V lookup: CDR1 SGHRS, CDR2 YFSETQ. The CDR3 has 12 amino acids. CDR3 region: CASSLLTGEQYF. CDR3 bases: TGCGCCAGCAGCCTCCTTACAGGCGAGCAGTACTTC.

This clonotype was seen at least ten times. This chain links TRBV28 with TRBJ1-5; perhaps TRBD1 as D (5 bases). CDR3 length: 14 residues. V was shortened by 8 bases and J by 0 bases, with 11 bases between the two germline ends. Germline V lookup: CDR1 MDHEN, CDR2 SYDVKM. CDR3 sequence reads: CASSRGYSNQPQHF. CDR3 DNA: TGTGCCAGCTCCCGGGGGTATAGCAATCAGCCCCAGCATTTT.

This clonotype was counted many times. The rearrangement joins TRBV12-3 or TRBV12-4 to TRBJ1-1; D unclear. This CDR3 spans 16 amino acids. Trimming shortened V by 5 bases and J by 4 bases, and 20 bases separated the two germline ends. In nucleotides, the CDR3 is TGTGCCAGCAGTCCCTCGACGAAAACCTTAGGCACTGAAGCTTTCTTT. Protein: CASSPSTKTLGTEAFF.

In this sample, this clonotype turned up a few times. J is TRBJ2-6 and V is TRBV12-3 or TRBV12-4; D ambiguous. The CDR3 has 15 amino acids. V lost 5 bases and J lost 0, with 8 bases in between. CDR3: CASSQYGSGANVLTF. CDR3 DNA: TGTGCCAGCAGTCAATATGGCTCTGGGGCCAACGTCCTGACTTTC.

With respect to this clonotype: A read error may explain this, as a much larger clone is one base away. This chain connects TRBV6-1 to TRBJ2-1; a weak D match, TRBD2 (6 bases). This CDR3 has 17 residues. Germline V gene sequence: CDR1 MNHNS, CDR2 SASEGT. CDR3: CASSPWALANSYNGQFF. DNA for the CDR3: TGTGCCAGCAGTCCCTGGGCGCTAGCGAACTCCTACAATGGGCAGTTCTTC.

This clonotype has at least ten counts. The J gene is TRBJ2-7, the V gene TRBV29-1; 7 bases fit TRBD1. From germline, CDR1 is SQVTM and CDR2 ANQGSEA. CDR3 length: 12 residues. V trimming: 4 bases; J trimming: 3 bases; junction bases outside the gene matches: 3. CDR3 DNA sequence: TGCAGCGTTGGAAACAGGGGCTACGAGCAGTACTTC. It yields the protein CSVGNRGYEQYF.

This clonotype showed up many times. V is TRBV28 and J is TRBJ2-5, with D hard to call. The CDR3 consists of 15 residues. Per the germline V gene, CDR1 is MDHEN and CDR2 is SYDVKM. V lost 6 bases and J lost 2, with 16 bases in between. The CDR3 DNA reads as TGTGCCAGCAGCCCCCAAAGGGCAGGACAAGAGACCCAGTACTTC. Its protein is CASSPQRAGQETQYF.

The chain is built from TRBV12-3 or TRBV12-4 and TRBJ2-5; 7 bases map to TRBD2. Germline trimming cut 4 bases from V and 7 bases from J; bases unmatched to any gene: 6. This CDR3 is built from 13 residues. CDR3 protein: CASSSDSGGTQYF. The CDR3 coding sequence is TGTGCCAGCAGTTCGGACTCGGGGGGGACCCAGTACTTC.

This clonotype was seen many times. The chain carries TRBV7-9 and TRBJ1-6, with TRBD1 as a possible D gene (5 bases). Germline CDR1 is SEHNR and CDR2 is FQNEAQ (reference sequence). CDR3 length: 14 residues. V lost 6 bases to trimming and J lost 4 bases, with 10 bases between them. CDR3 sequence reads: CASSFGAYNSPLHF. CDR3 DNA: TGTGCCAGCAGTTTCGGGGCTTATAATTCACCCCTCCACTTT.

This clonotype was detected many times. The rearrangement links TRBV27 to TRBJ1-5; 9 bases match TRBD1. V lost 5 bases and J lost 5; bases outside the gene matches: 4. There are 14 residues in the CDR3. Per the germline V gene, CDR1 is MNHEY and CDR2 is SMNVEV (reference sequence). This chain's CDR3 is CASSRRQGDQPQHF. The CDR3 nucleotides read TGTGCCAGCAGTAGAAGACAGGGGGATCAGCCCCAGCATTTT.

This clonotype was counted ten times or more. This chain connects TRBV7-8 to TRBJ2-1; D remains unclear. Germline V gives CDR1 SGHVS, CDR2 FQNEAQ. The ends were cut back, 0 bases at V and 0 bases at J, with 3 bases in the middle. The CDR3 is 14 residues long. In nucleotides, the CDR3 is TGTGCCAGCAGCTTAGCGATCTCCTACAATGAGCAGTTCTTC. Its protein product is CASSLAISYNEQFF. The full variable domain, in which reference TRBV7-8 and TRBJ2-1 provide the parts outside the CDR3, is GAGVSQSPRYKVAKRGQDVALRCDPISGHVSLFWYQQALGQGPEFLTYFQNEAQLDKSGLPSDRFFAERPEGSVSTLKIQRTQQEDSAVYLCASSLAISYNEQFFGPGTRLTVL.

The genes are TRBV5-1 and TRBJ2-1; 12 bases agree with TRBD2. V lost 0 bases, J lost 7 bases, and 23 bases stayed unmatched. Looked up from germline, CDR1 is SGHRS and CDR2 is YFSETQ. The CDR3 is 22 residues long. Here the CDR3 DNA reads TGCGCCAGCAGCTTGGGTCCTCCCCTGGGCAGCACTAGCGGGAGGACATGGAATGAGCAGTTCTTC. As protein: CASSLGPPLGSTSGRTWNEQFF.

This clonotype appeared many times. This chain's CDR3 is CASSWGPTNEQFF. The CDR3 nucleotides are TGCGCCAGCAGCTGGGGACCTACCAATGAGCAGTTCTTC. The chain uses TRBV5-1 and TRBJ2-1; D may match TRBD1 or TRBD2 (5 bases each). The germline V gene encodes CDR1 SGHRS and CDR2 YFSETQ. Deletions cut 3 bases from V and 6 bases from J, with 10 bases between. The CDR3 has 13 amino acids. Drawing the rest from reference TRBV5-1 and TRBJ2-1, the complete variable domain is KAGVTQTPRYLIKTRGQQVTLSCSPISGHRSVSWYQQTPGQGLQFLFEYFSETQRNKGNFPGRFSGRQFSNSRSEMNVSTLELGDSALYLCASSWGPTNEQFFGPGTRLTVL.

This clonotype has ten or more counts. This rearrangement joins TRBV3-1 to TRBJ2-5; 12 bases are a match to TRBD2. The CDR3 extends over 15 amino acids. The germline V gene has CDR1 LGHDT and CDR2 YNNKEL (reference sequence). V was pared by 4 bases and J by 4 bases, with 4 bases of the junction left unmatched. CDR3 coding DNA: TGTGCCAGCAGCCCACTAGCGGGAGGTGGAGAGACCCAGTACTTC. It encodes CASSPLAGGGETQYF.

Many counts were recorded for this clonotype. The V call is TRBV7-2, the J call TRBJ2-7; TRBD1 agrees at 9 bases. V shed 5 bases and J 1 base; nucleotides not matched to a gene: 0. Germline V lookup: CDR1 SGHTA, CDR2 FQGNSA. This CDR3 spans 13 amino acids. CDR3 DNA sequence: TGTGCCAGCAGCGGGACAGGGTCCTACGAGCAGTACTTC. Protein sequence: CASSGTGSYEQYF.